The 24 T cell receptor beta chains presented below share a single source sample, sequenced in a study of T cells in Graves' hyperthyroidism and ophthalmopathy. Researchers amplified the TCR beta CDR3 regions from RNA transcripts. Carried out on the TCR CDR3, a first-round RT-PCR used the HTBI primer set. TCRdb called the multiplex PCR reads again in MiXCR, with one record for every CDR3 protein. The profile covers roughly 380,000 distinct CDR3 sequences, with approximately 13% appearing a single time and more than 9.5% taken by the ten largest. The sequencing input was blood. These receptors were taken from an older woman with Graves' hyperthyroidism.

This clonotype was counted ten times or more. This chain uses TRBV3-1 with TRBJ2-7; a possible D gene is TRBD2 (6 bases). The CDR3 loop spans 14 amino acids. Germline V gene data show CDR1 as LGHDT and CDR2 as YNNKEL (reference sequence). V was pared by 1 base and J by 2 bases, with 9 bases between. CDR3 sequence reads: CASSQVAGPYEQYF. The CDR3 DNA sequence: TGTGCCAGCAGCCAAGTGGCGGGACCCTACGAGCAGTACTTC.

The chain employs TRBV5-8 and TRBJ2-3; no reliable D call. CDR3 length: 12 residues. Germline V gene sequence: CDR1 SGHTS, CDR2 YDEGEE. Trimming cost V 4 bases and J 5 bases, with 8 bases left between them. The CDR3 DNA is TGTGCCAGCAGCGCCCGGCTAGATACGCAGTATTTT. It translates to CASSARLDTQYF.

In its sample, this clonotype was seen many times. The gene calls are TRBV3-1 and TRBJ1-5; tentatively, D is TRBD1 (6 bases). V was pared by 3 bases and J by 4 bases, with 31 bases between. This CDR3 region has 21 residues. In germline, CDR1 is LGHDT, CDR2 YNNKEL (reference sequence). The CDR3 loop reads CASSQIARPSSWGLGNQPQHF. The CDR3, as DNA: TGTGCCAGCAGCCAGATAGCCCGGCCGTCATCTTGGGGGCTAGGAAATCAGCCCCAGCATTTT.

Ten or more counts support this clonotype. One junction end disagrees with the germline gene, perhaps due to a read error. The chain combines TRBV5-1 with TRBJ2-7, with D perhaps TRBD1 (5 bases). This CDR3 region has 14 residues. Germline-derived CDR1 and CDR2 are SGHRS and YFSETQ. The CDR3 loop is CASSLGDSSYEQYF. For the CDR3, the DNA is TGTGCCAGCAGTTTAGGAGACAGCTCCTACGAGCAGTACTTC.

This clonotype was recorded many times. The chain links TRBV10-3 to TRBJ2-2; D call uncertain. The V end was cut by 2 bases, the J end by 0 bases, with 4 bases between. CDR3 length: 14 residues. The V gene's germline CDR1 is ENHRY and CDR2 SYGVKD. The CDR3 loop is CAISETANTGELFF. In DNA form, the CDR3 reads TGTGCCATCAGTGAGACAGCGAACACCGGGGAGCTGTTTTTT.

This chain links TRBV27 with TRBJ2-1; D gene unclear. The germline V gene has CDR1 MNHEY and CDR2 SMNVEV (reference sequence). V was trimmed by 2 bases and J by 6 bases, leaving 11 bases between them. This CDR3 is built from 14 residues. The chain's CDR3 is CASSLITYSNEQFF. The CDR3 DNA reads as TGTGCCAGCAGTTTAATAACCTACAGCAATGAGCAGTTCTTC.

The CDR3 spells CASTRGVAGFREQFF. As DNA, the CDR3 is TGTGCCAGCACCCGGGGAGTAGCGGGATTTCGGGAGCAGTTCTTC. The rearrangement uses TRBV28 and TRBJ2-1; TRBD2 matches 8 bases. J was trimmed by 10 bases and V by 7 bases; bases with no gene match: 15. The CDR3 sequence is 15 residues long. Germline CDR1 reads MDHEN; CDR2 reads SYDVKM.

Ten or more counts support this clonotype. The chain combines TRBV7-8 with TRBJ1-2, with D hard to call. Trimming left V 2 bases short and J 0 bases short, with 13 bases between. Germline-derived CDR1 and CDR2 are SGHVS and FQNEAQ. This CDR3 contains 16 residues. The CDR3 protein is CASSLTMGGANYGYTF. Here the CDR3 DNA reads TGTGCCAGCAGCTTAACCATGGGCGGAGCTAACTATGGCTACACCTTC.

The V and J genes are TRBV28 and TRBJ1-1, with 7 bases fitting TRBD1. With V trimmed by 6 bases and J by 7 bases, 11 bases remained unmatched. The germline V gene encodes CDR1 MDHEN and CDR2 SYDVKM. The CDR3 spans 14 residues. In DNA, the CDR3 is TGTGCCAGCAGATCTAGAGGGGGCTATGGTGAAGCTTTCTTT. Translation: CASRSRGGYGEAFF.

At least ten counts were recorded for this clonotype. CDR3 loop: CSACRDSTDTQYF. CDR3 nucleotide sequence: TGCAGCGCCTGCCGGGACAGCACAGATACGCAGTATTTT. The J gene is TRBJ2-3, the V gene TRBV29-1; D could derive from TRBD1 or TRBD2 (5 bases each). Per germline, CDR1 SQVTM and CDR2 ANQGSEA. The V gene lost 7 bases and the J gene lost 0 bases, with 11 bases spanning the gap. There are 13 residues in the CDR3.

V gene TRBV6-2 or TRBV6-3 combines with J gene TRBJ1-6, with 9 bases matching TRBD1. The CDR3 contains 15 residues. The germline gives CDR1 MNHEY, CDR2 SVGEGT. The J segment lost 9 bases and the V segment lost 6 bases, leaving 9 bases of the junction unmatched. CDR3 protein: CASREGTGRSSPLHF. The CDR3 nucleotides read TGTGCCAGCAGGGAGGGGACAGGGCGCAGTTCACCCCTCCACTTT.

The sample holds many counts of this clonotype. CDR3 region: CASSLKDLLYEQYF. For the CDR3, the DNA is TGCGCCAGCAGCTTGAAAGACCTCCTTTACGAGCAGTACTTC. The V gene is TRBV5-1, the J gene TRBJ2-7; D gene ambiguous. V lost 1 base and J lost 4, with 12 bases in between. The length of the CDR3 is 14 residues. Looked up from germline, CDR1 is SGHRS and CDR2 is YFSETQ.

The chain combines TRBV6-2 or TRBV6-3 with TRBJ1-6, with a tentative D call TRBD1 (6 bases). V shed 10 bases and J shed 8 bases, with 24 bases lying between them. The CDR3 is made up of 16 amino acids. Germline V gene data show CDR1 as MNHEY and CDR2 as SVGEGT. The CDR3 region is CANMRLGVGAYSPLHF. The CDR3 DNA is TGTGCCAACATGAGACTGGGGGTGGGGGCATATTCACCCCTCCACTTT.

In its sample, this clonotype was seen a few times. The chain carries TRBV10-3 and TRBJ2-5; 8 bases are shared with TRBD2. Germline trimming cut 3 bases from V and 5 bases from J; bases unmatched to any gene: 5. CDR1 and CDR2 from the germline V gene are ENHRY and SYGVKD. The CDR3 contains 14 residues. The CDR3 nucleotides read TGTGCCATCAGTGATCGGCCTAGCGGGGAGACCCAGTACTTC. This gives the protein CAISDRPSGETQYF.

This clonotype was counted at least ten times. The chain couples TRBV11-3 to TRBJ1-1; 8 bases line up with TRBD1. The germline V gene encodes CDR1 SGHNT and CDR2 YENEEA. Trimming cost V 4 bases and J 3 bases; bases outside gene matches: 4. The CDR3 runs 14 residues. DNA for the CDR3: TGTGCCAGCAGCTCCGGGACAGGCGACACTGAAGCTTTCTTT. Translation gives CASSSGTGDTEAFF.

The sample holds many counts of this clonotype. The chain employs TRBV6-1 and TRBJ1-3; weak D call: TRBD1 (6 bases). Per germline, CDR1 MNHNS and CDR2 SASEGT. CDR3 size: 15 residues. V was clipped by 5 bases and J by 0 bases, with 11 bases between them. CDR3 in DNA: TGTGCCAGCAGTCGGGGGCTTAGCTCTGGAAACACCATATATTTT. Its protein product is CASSRGLSSGNTIYF.

This clonotype occurred many times. The chain joins TRBV11-2 to TRBJ2-1; possibly TRBD1 for D (6 bases). The germline CDR1 and CDR2 sequences are SGHAT and FQNNGV. V shed 3 bases and J shed 5 bases, with 20 bases lying between them. CDR3 length: 17 residues. DNA for the CDR3: TGTGCCAGCAGCTTGGGCAGAGGCCAGGGGCGGCACAATGAGCAGTTCTTC. It codes for CASSLGRGQGRHNEQFF. Drawing the rest from reference TRBV11-2 and TRBJ2-1, the complete variable domain is EAGVAQSPRYKIIEKRQSVAFWCNPISGHATLYWYQQILGQGPKLLIQFQNNGVVDDSQLPKDRFSAERLKGVDSTLKIQPAKLEDSAVYLCASSLGRGQGRHNEQFFGPGTRLTVL.

This clonotype was counted a few times. The V and J genes are TRBV6-1 and TRBJ2-3, with 9 bases that match TRBD2. CDR3 length equals 14 residues. Germline CDR1 reads MNHNS; CDR2 reads SASEGT. V lost 6 bases and J lost 5; bases outside the gene matches: 6. The CDR3 protein is CASRPGTSLDTQYF. DNA of the CDR3: TGTGCCAGCAGGCCCGGGACTAGCCTAGATACGCAGTATTTT.

This clonotype was counted many times. The V gene is TRBV18, the J gene TRBJ2-1, with a weak D call TRBD2 (6 bases). Germline CDR1 and CDR2: KGHSH and LQKENI. The CDR3 spans 16 residues. V was cut by 5 bases and J by 8 bases, with 22 bases left in between. CDR3 DNA: TGTGCCAGCTCAAACCGCGGGACTGGTCTTGGCGATGAGCAGTTCTTC. Translation gives CASSNRGTGLGDEQFF. The complete variable domain, with remaining parts taken from reference TRBV18 and TRBJ2-1, reads NAGVMQNPRHLVRRRGQEARLRCSPMKGHSHVYWYRQLPEEGLKFMVYLQKENIIDESGMPKERFSAEFPKEGPSILRIQQVVRGDSAAYFCASSNRGTGLGDEQFFGPGTRLTVL.

This clonotype has at least ten counts. The V call is TRBV24-1, the J call TRBJ1-5, with D unclear. Germline V gives CDR1 KGHDR, CDR2 SFDVKD. Trimming took off 2 bases at V and 1 base at J, with 8 bases between the two ends. The length of the CDR3 is 15 residues. The DNA of the CDR3 is TGTGCCACCAGTGATTGGAAAGGGAGCAATCAGCCCCAGCATTTT. It codes for CATSDWKGSNQPQHF.

On this clonotype itself: With a much larger clone just one base away, this may be a read error. The CDR3 DNA is TGTGTCAGCAGAGCGGACAGTAACTATGGCTACACCTTC. Residues: CVSRADSNYGYTF. The gene calls are TRBV28 and TRBJ1-2; a possible D gene is TRBD1 (6 bases). The CDR3 length is 13 residues. The germline CDR1 and CDR2 sequences are MDHEN and SYDVKM.

This clonotype occurred many times. The rearrangement uses TRBV11-2 and TRBJ2-3; 7 positions agree with TRBD1. CDR3 length equals 13 residues. The V gene's germline CDR1 is SGHAT and CDR2 FQNNGV. V lost 1 base to trimming and J lost 9 bases; unmatched junction nucleotides: 4. CDR3 coding DNA: TGTGCCAGCAGCTTAGCCCTACAGGGGACGCAGTATTTT. Translation: CASSLALQGTQYF.

This clonotype came up many times. V gene TRBV7-3 combines with J gene TRBJ2-3; D unclear. Germline V gene sequence: CDR1 SGHTA, CDR2 FQGTGA. V was cut by 3 bases and J by 1 base, with 11 bases left in between. The CDR3 is 15 residues long. CDR3 bases: TGTGCCAGCAGCTTTGAAGGGAAACGCACAGATACGCAGTATTTT. This codes for CASSFEGKRTDTQYF.

Details on this clonotype: A much larger clone sits a single nucleotide away, making a read error possible. The chain couples TRBV27 to TRBJ2-6; tentative D call: TRBD1 (5 bases). The CDR3 contains 17 residues. Per the germline V gene, CDR1 is MNHEY and CDR2 is SMNVEV (reference sequence). V lost 5 bases, J lost 1 base, and 15 bases lay in between. Here the CDR3 reads CASSELDTESGANVLTF. The CDR3 DNA reads TGTGCCAGCAGTGAGTTGGACACCGAATCTGGGGCCAACGTCCTGACTTTC.